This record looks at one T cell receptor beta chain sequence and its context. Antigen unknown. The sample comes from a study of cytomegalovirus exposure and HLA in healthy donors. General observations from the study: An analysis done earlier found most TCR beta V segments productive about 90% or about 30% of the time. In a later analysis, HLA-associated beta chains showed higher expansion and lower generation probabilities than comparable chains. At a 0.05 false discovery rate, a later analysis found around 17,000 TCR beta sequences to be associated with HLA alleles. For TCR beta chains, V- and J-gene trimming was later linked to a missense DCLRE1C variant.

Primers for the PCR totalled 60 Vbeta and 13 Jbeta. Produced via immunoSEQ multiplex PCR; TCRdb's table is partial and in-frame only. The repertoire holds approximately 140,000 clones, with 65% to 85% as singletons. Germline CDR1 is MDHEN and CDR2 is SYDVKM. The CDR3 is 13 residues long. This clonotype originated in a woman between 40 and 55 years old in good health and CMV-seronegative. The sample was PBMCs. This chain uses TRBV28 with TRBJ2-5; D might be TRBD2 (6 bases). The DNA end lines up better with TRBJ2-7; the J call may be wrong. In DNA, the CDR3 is TGTGCCAGCAGTTTCGGCGGGACCTACGAGCAGTACTTC. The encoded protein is CASSFGGTYEQYF.